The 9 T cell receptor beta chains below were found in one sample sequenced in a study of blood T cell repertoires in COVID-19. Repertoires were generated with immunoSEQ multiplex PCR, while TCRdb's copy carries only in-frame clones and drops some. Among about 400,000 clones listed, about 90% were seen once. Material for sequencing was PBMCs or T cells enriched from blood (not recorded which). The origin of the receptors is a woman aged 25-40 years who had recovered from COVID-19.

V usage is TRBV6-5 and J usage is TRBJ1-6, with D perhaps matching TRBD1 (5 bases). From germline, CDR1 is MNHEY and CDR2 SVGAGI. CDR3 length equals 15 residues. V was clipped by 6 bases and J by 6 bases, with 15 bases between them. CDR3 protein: CASSPRERGNSPLHF. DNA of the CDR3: TGTGCCAGCAGCCCGCGGGAAAGGGGTAATTCACCCCTCCACTTT.

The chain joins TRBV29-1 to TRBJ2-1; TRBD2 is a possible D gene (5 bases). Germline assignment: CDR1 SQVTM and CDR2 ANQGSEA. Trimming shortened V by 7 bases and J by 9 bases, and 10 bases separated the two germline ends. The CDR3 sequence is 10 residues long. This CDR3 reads CSGAEGEQFF. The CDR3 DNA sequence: TGCAGCGGAGCTGAGGGTGAGCAGTTCTTC.

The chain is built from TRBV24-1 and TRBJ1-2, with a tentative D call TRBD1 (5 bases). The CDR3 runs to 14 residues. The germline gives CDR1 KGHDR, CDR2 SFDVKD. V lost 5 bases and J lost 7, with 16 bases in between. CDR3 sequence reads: CATSGGARVSGYTF. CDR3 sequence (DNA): TGTGCCACCAGTGGCGGGGCGCGGGTCTCTGGCTACACCTTC.

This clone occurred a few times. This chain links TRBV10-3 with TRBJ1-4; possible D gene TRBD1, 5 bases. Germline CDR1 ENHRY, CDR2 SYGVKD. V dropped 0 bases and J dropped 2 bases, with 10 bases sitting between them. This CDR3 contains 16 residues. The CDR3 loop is CAISESLAGTNEKLFF. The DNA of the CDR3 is TGTGCCATCAGTGAGTCTCTTGCAGGGACTAATGAAAAACTGTTTTTT.

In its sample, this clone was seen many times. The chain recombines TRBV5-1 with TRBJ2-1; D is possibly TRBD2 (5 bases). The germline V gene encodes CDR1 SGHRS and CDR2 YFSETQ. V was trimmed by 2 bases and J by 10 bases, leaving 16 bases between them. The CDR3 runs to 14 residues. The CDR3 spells CASSFAIQRGEQFF. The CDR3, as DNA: TGCGCCAGCAGCTTTGCCATACAGAGAGGGGAGCAGTTCTTC. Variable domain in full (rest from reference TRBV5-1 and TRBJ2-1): KAGVTQTPRYLIKTRGQQVTLSCSPISGHRSVSWYQQTPGQGLQFLFEYFSETQRNKGNFPGRFSGRQFSNSRSEMNVSTLELGDSALYLCASSFAIQRGEQFFGPGTRLTVL.

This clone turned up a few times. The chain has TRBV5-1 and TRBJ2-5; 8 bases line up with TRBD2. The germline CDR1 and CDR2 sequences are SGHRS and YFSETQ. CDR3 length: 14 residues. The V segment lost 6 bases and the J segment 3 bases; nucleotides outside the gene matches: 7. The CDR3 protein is CASKGGGPEETQYF. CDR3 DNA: TGCGCCAGCAAAGGCGGGGGGCCAGAAGAGACCCAGTACTTC.

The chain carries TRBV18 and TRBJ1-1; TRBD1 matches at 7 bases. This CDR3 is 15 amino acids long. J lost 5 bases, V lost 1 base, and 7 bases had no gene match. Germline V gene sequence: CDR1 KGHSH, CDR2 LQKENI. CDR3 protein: CASSPLRGQETEAFF. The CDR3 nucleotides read TGTGCCAGCTCACCACTAAGGGGGCAGGAGACTGAAGCTTTCTTT.

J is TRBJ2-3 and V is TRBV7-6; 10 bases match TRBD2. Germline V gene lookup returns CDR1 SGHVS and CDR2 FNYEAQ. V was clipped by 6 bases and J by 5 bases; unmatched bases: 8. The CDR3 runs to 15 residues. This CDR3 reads CASSSSGSWIDTQYF. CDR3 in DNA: TGTGCCAGCAGTTCTAGCGGGAGTTGGATAGATACGCAGTATTTT.

The CDR3 loop reads CASSQVPGLSEKLFF. CDR3 bases: TGCGCCAGCAGCCAAGTTCCAGGGCTAAGTGAAAAACTGTTTTTT. V usage is TRBV4-1 and J usage is TRBJ1-4, with a possible D match to TRBD1 (5 bases). CDR1 and CDR2 (germline): MGHRA, YSYEKL. With 1 base removed from V and 7 bases from J, the gap between germline ends came to 13 bases. The CDR3 runs to 15 residues.